Sequencing of this TCR beta chain was carried out in a study of identical twins. The CDR3 covers 15 residues. Germline V gene data show CDR1 as SEHNR and CDR2 as FQNEAQ (reference sequence). The J segment lost 3 bases and the V segment lost 3 bases, leaving 7 bases of the junction unmatched. MiXCR was run by TCRdb on the 5' RACE reads, yielding one entry per CDR3 protein. The sample includes 750,000 to 950,000 distinct CDR3 sequences, about 12% of them seen just once. Healthy Caucasian donors formed the entire cohort. This clonotype has only a few counts. These records were also assigned to another study, of yellow fever vaccine responses in identical twins.

This sequence originates from a woman aged 18-35 years in good health. The rearrangement uses TRBV7-9 and TRBJ2-7, with 8 bases aligning to TRBD1. The specimen sequenced was PBMCs. CDR3 amino acids: CASSFGQGWGYEQYF. The CDR3, as DNA: TGTGCCAGCAGCTTCGGACAGGGTTGGGGCTACGAGCAGTACTTC.